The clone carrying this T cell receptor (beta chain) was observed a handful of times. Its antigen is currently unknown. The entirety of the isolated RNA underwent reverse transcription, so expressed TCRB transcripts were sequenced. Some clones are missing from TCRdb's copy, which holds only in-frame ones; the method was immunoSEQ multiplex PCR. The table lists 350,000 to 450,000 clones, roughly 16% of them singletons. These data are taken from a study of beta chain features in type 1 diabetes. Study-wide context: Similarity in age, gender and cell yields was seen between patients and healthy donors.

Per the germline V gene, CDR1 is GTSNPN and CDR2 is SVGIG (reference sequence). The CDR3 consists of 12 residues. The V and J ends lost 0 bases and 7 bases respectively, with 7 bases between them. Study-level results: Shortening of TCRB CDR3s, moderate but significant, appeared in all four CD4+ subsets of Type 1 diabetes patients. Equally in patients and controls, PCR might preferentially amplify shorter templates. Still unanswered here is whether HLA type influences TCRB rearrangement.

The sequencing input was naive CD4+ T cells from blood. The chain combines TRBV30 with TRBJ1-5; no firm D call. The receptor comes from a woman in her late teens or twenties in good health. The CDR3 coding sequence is TGTGCCTGGAGTGTAAATGAGCAGCCCCAGCATTTT. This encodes CAWSVNEQPQHF.